The 23 T cell receptor beta chains listed next were all sequenced from one sample in a study of blood T cell repertoires in COVID-19. Repertoires were generated with immunoSEQ multiplex PCR, while TCRdb's copy carries only in-frame clones and drops some. The table lists about 200,000 clones, roughly 80% of them singletons, with roughly 0.91% in the top ten. The sequencing sample was made of peripheral blood. The receptors originated from a man in his fifties or sixties with COVID-19, enrolled during active disease.

The chain is built from TRBV6-5 and TRBJ2-1, with D possibly being TRBD1 (5 bases). The V end lost 6 bases, the J end lost 9 bases, and 21 bases lay between the germline ends. CDR1 MNHEY and CDR2 SVGAGI come from the germline V gene. The CDR3 runs 15 residues. In nucleotides, the CDR3 is TGTGCCAGCAGACCGAAGTCCAGGGCTCATGGTGAGCAGTTCTTC. Translating gives CASRPKSRAHGEQFF.

The rearrangement joins TRBV3-1 (or the pseudogene TRBV3-2) to TRBJ1-1, with D possibly being TRBD1 (6 bases). Germline lookup yields CDR1 LGHDT and CDR2 YNNKEL (reference sequence). V was trimmed by 5 bases and J by 0 bases, leaving 16 bases between them. This CDR3 has 16 amino acids. The CDR3 DNA is TGTGCCAGCAGCTCTGGACAGAGACTATTGAACACTGAAGCTTTCTTT. Its protein product is CASSSGQRLLNTEAFF.

In nucleotides, the CDR3 is TGCAGCGTTGCTCCCCTATATACCCGTGATACAGAGAACACTGAAGCTTTCTTT. Translating gives CSVAPLYTRDTENTEAFF. V usage is TRBV29-1 and J usage is TRBJ1-1; D is uncertain. The germline V gene encodes CDR1 SQVTM and CDR2 ANQGSEA. The CDR3 is 18 amino acids. V lost 4 bases and J lost 1, with 25 bases in between.

V and J are TRBV11-2 and TRBJ1-1, with no clear D. Germline CDR1 SGHAT, CDR2 FQNNGV. The CDR3 loop spans 14 amino acids. V was clipped by 2 bases and J by 4 bases, with 11 bases between them. The DNA of the CDR3 is TGTGCCAGCAGCTTAACGCAGATTATCACTGAAGCTTTCTTT. Translating gives CASSLTQIITEAFF.

V usage is TRBV7-6 and J usage is TRBJ1-5, with TRBD1 matching 9 bases. Per the germline V gene, CDR1 is SGHVS and CDR2 is FNYEAQ. The V gene end was trimmed by 5 bases and the J gene end by 2 bases; junction bases not matched to a gene: 4. The CDR3 runs to 15 residues. The CDR3 spells CASSITGGGNQPQHF. For the CDR3, the DNA is TGTGCCAGCAGCATAACAGGGGGCGGCAATCAGCCCCAGCATTTT.

This rearrangement joins TRBV30 to TRBJ1-2; D possibly corresponds to TRBD1 (6 bases). The CDR3 totals 15 residues. CDR1 and CDR2 from the germline V gene are GTSNPN and SVGIG (reference sequence). The V end was cut by 2 bases, the J end by 8 bases, with 21 bases between. The CDR3 DNA reads TGTGCCTGGAGTAGATCCGCCCCAGGGGCATGGGGCTACACCTTC. Translating it yields CAWSRSAPGAWGYTF.

The V gene is TRBV27, the J gene TRBJ2-7; 9 bases agree with TRBD2. The CDR3 is 14 residues long. CDR1 is MNHEY and CDR2 is SMNVEV in the germline V gene (reference sequence). After removal of 3 bases from V and 5 bases from J, the junction contained 5 bases not matched to a gene. The CDR3 spells CASSFSGRADEQYF. The CDR3 DNA follows: TGTGCCAGCAGTTTTAGCGGGAGAGCTGACGAGCAGTACTTC.

The rearrangement links TRBV4-3 to TRBJ1-1; 8 nucleotides line up with TRBD1. CDR3 size: 15 residues. Germline V gene sequence: CDR1 LGHNA, CDR2 YSLEER. V lost 0 bases and J lost 5; bases outside the gene matches: 5. CDR3 loop: CASSQDQGARTEAFF. CDR3 in DNA: TGCGCCAGCAGCCAAGATCAGGGGGCGCGAACTGAAGCTTTCTTT.

The chain couples TRBV5-5 to TRBJ2-5; the match to TRBD1 covers 10 bases. The CDR3 is made up of 16 amino acids. V lost 0 bases and J lost 4; bases outside the gene matches: 6. Germline CDR1 is SGHKS and CDR2 is YYEKEE (reference sequence). CDR3 DNA: TGTGCCAGCAGCTTGGTTCCGGGACAGGGGAGAGAGACCCAGTACTTC. This codes for CASSLVPGQGRETQYF. Full variable domain (rest looked up from reference TRBV5-5 and TRBJ2-5): DAGVTQSPTHLIKTRGQQVTLRCSPISGHKSVSWYQQVLGQGPQFIFQYYEKEERGRGNFPDRFSARQFPNYSSELNVNALLLGDSALYLCASSLVPGQGRETQYFGPGTRLLVL.

The chain has TRBV27 and TRBJ2-7; 9 nucleotides agree with TRBD2. The CDR3 length is 15 residues. Germline CDR1 reads MNHEY; CDR2 reads SMNVEV (reference sequence). V gave up 11 bases and J gave up 1 base; unmatched junction bases: 12. The CDR3 here is CALKLAGHSSYEQYF. CDR3 sequence (DNA): TGTGCCCTTAAGCTAGCGGGACACTCGTCCTACGAGCAGTACTTC.

This chain joins TRBV5-1 and TRBJ1-6; 10 bases match TRBD1. Losses at the gene ends were 4 bases for V and 6 bases for J; bases not matched to a gene: 7. Per germline, CDR1 SGHRS and CDR2 YFSETQ. The CDR3 totals 16 residues. This CDR3 reads CASSPRDRGFNSPLHF. Here the CDR3 DNA reads TGCGCCAGCAGCCCCCGGGACAGGGGCTTTAATTCACCCCTCCACTTT.

The chain employs TRBV5-4 and TRBJ1-2; D is perhaps TRBD1 (5 bases). Germline V gene data show CDR1 as SGHNT and CDR2 as YYREEE (reference sequence). Deletions cut 0 bases from V and 6 bases from J, with 9 bases between. The CDR3 covers 13 residues. CDR3 sequence reads: CASSLAGFHGYTF. The CDR3 bases are TGTGCCAGCAGCTTGGCAGGGTTCCATGGCTACACCTTC.

The chain combines TRBV4-3 with TRBJ1-4, with TRBD1 identical over 9 bases. The CDR3 is 15 amino acids. The ends lost 1 base at V and 8 bases at J; junction bases unmatched: 5. Germline V gene lookup returns CDR1 LGHNA and CDR2 YSLEER. The CDR3 DNA reads TGCGCCAGCAGCCAAGCCTATGGGACAGGGGAAAAACTGTTTTTT. It codes for CASSQAYGTGEKLFF.

The J gene is TRBJ1-4, the V gene TRBV3-1 (or the pseudogene TRBV3-2), with TRBD1 as a possible D gene (5 bases). The CDR3 runs 16 residues. Per germline, CDR1 LGHDT and CDR2 YNNKEL (reference sequence). V shed 2 bases and J shed 8 bases, with 18 bases lying between them. CDR3 protein: CASSQSTGTLGEKLFF. The CDR3 region has the DNA TGTGCCAGCAGCCAATCAACCGGGACTCTCGGAGAAAAACTGTTTTTT.

This clone was seen only a few times. The chain carries TRBV4-3 and TRBJ1-2; D remains unclear. This CDR3 contains 13 residues. CDR1 is LGHNA, CDR2 YSLEER, per germline. V lost 6 bases to trimming and J lost 4 bases, with 12 bases between them. The CDR3 loop is CASRLDGVYGYTF. In DNA form, the CDR3 reads TGCGCCAGCAGGCTAGACGGGGTCTATGGCTACACCTTC.

This clone has a single count. J is TRBJ1-2 and V is TRBV28; 11 bases agree with TRBD1. Germline loops: CDR1 MDHEN, CDR2 SYDVKM. After removal of 5 bases from V and 2 bases from J, the junction contained 7 bases not matched to a gene. The CDR3 extends over 16 amino acids. In DNA, the CDR3 is TGTGCCAGCAGTATTCCCCGGGACAGGGGGAACTATGGCTACACCTTC. Amino acids: CASSIPRDRGNYGYTF.

This rearrangement joins TRBV29-1 to TRBJ2-1; the D is unclear. CDR1 SQVTM and CDR2 ANQGSEA come from the germline V gene. The CDR3 is 14 residues long. Trimming took off 8 bases at V and 0 bases at J, with 14 bases between the two ends. As DNA, the CDR3 is TGCAGCCACTTGGGTCGGAGCTCCTACAATGAGCAGTTCTTC. Translation: CSHLGRSSYNEQFF.

The chain employs TRBV20-1 and TRBJ2-1; D may be TRBD2 (5 bases). CDR1 and CDR2 (germline): DFQATT, SNEGSKA (reference sequence). This CDR3 has 14 residues. Between the trimmed V and J ends, which lost 3 bases and 2 bases, there was a span of 11 bases. This chain's CDR3 is CSASRDSPYNEQFF. The CDR3 bases are TGCAGTGCTAGTCGGGATTCCCCCTACAATGAGCAGTTCTTC.

The chain's CDR3 is CASSSGIYGYTF. The CDR3 DNA is TGTGCCAGCAGCTCCGGGATATATGGCTACACCTTC. V and J are TRBV6-5 and TRBJ1-2; D is unclear. CDR3 length: 12 residues. CDR1 and CDR2 from the germline V gene are MNHEY and SVGAGI. V lost 6 bases to trimming and J lost 5 bases, with 10 bases between them.

The chain carries TRBV11-2 and TRBJ2-2, with D possibly being TRBD1 (6 bases). The CDR3 runs 14 residues. Trimming cost V 5 bases and J 9 bases, with 16 bases left between them. Germline lookup yields CDR1 SGHAT and CDR2 FQNNGV. CDR3 bases: TGTGCCAGCAGCCCCCAATTAGGGACACGGGAGCTGTTTTTT. Protein product: CASSPQLGTRELFF.

The chain has TRBV5-1 and TRBJ1-1; 7 nucleotides line up with TRBD1. CDR1 is SGHRS, CDR2 YFSETQ, per germline. The ends lost 0 bases at V and 4 bases at J; junction bases unmatched: 9. The CDR3 sequence is 16 residues long. The CDR3 DNA reads as TGCGCCAGCAGCTTGGGCTTTACAGGGGCCTCCACTGAAGCTTTCTTT. This translates into CASSLGFTGASTEAFF.

This clone was seen only once. This chain joins TRBV5-3 and TRBJ1-2; D uncertain. TRBV5-3 is known as an ORF, though its function is uncertain. Trimming shortened V by 1 base and J by 1 base, and 5 bases separated the two germline ends. This CDR3 has 13 amino acids. The chain's CDR3 is CARSLFLNYGYTF. The CDR3 nucleotides read TGTGCCAGAAGCTTGTTCCTTAACTATGGCTACACCTTC.

In nucleotides, the CDR3 is TGTGCCAGCAGTTCCCGACTCACTAACTATGGCTACACCTTC. This gives the protein CASSSRLTNYGYTF. The rearrangement uses TRBV6-5 and TRBJ1-2, with no clear D. CDR3 size: 14 residues. V was cut by 4 bases and J by 0 bases, with 9 bases left in between. Per the germline V gene, CDR1 is MNHEY and CDR2 is SVGAGI.